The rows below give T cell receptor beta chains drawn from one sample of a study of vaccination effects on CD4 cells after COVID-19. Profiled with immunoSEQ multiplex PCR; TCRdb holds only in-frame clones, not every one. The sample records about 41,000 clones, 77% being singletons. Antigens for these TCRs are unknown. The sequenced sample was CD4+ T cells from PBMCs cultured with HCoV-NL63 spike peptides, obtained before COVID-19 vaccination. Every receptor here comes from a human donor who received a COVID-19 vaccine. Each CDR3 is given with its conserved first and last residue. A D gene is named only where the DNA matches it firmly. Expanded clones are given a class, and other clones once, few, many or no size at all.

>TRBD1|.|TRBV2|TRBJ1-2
TGTGCCAGCACACCGGGACAGGGGGCGCCGACCTATGGCTACACCTTC
CASTPGQGAPTYGYTF
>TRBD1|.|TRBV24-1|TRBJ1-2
TGTGCCACCAGTGAATCAATTGGGACAGGTCACTATGGCTACACCTTC
CATSESIGTGHYGYTF
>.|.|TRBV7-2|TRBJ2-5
TGTGCCAGCAGCCTAGCTGGACTAAAGACCCAGTACTTC
CASSLAGLKTQYF
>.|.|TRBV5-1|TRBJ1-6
TGCGCCAGCAGCTTGGGGGATGCTAATAATTCACCCCTCCACTTT
CASSLGDANNSPLHF
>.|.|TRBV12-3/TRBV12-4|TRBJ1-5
TGTGCCAGCAGTCTGGGACGCAATCAGCCCCAGCATTTT
CASSLGRNQPQHF
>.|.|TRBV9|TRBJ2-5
TGTGCCAGCAGCGTAGGGTTGCAGGGAAAGCAAGAGACCCAGTACTTC
CASSVGLQGKQETQYF
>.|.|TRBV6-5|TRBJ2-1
TGTGCCAGCAGCGGGGGGCAATACAATGAGCAGTTCTTC
CASSGGQYNEQFF
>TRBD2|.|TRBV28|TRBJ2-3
TGTGCCAGCAGTTTATGGACTAGCGGGGGGAGCACAGATACGCAGTATTTT
CASSLWTSGGSTDTQYF
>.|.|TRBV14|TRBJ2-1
TGTGCCAGCAGCCAGGGTTACGGGGTCCTCGAGGAGGAGCAGTTCTTC
CASSQGYGVLEEEQFF
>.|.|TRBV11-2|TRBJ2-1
TGTGCCAGCAGCGATTGGGCCAATGAGCAGTTCTTC
CASSDWANEQFF
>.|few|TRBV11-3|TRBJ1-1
TGTGCCAGCAGCTTAGATCCGGAGGGAGAAGCTTTCTTT
CASSLDPEGEAFF
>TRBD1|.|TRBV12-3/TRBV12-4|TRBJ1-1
TGTGCCAGCAGTTCACAGGGGGCCATTGAAGCTTTCTTT
CASSSQGAIEAFF
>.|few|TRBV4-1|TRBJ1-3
TGCGCCAGCAGCAGGGGAACAACCGGCACCATATATTTT
CASSRGTTGTIYF
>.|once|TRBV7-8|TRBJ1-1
TGTGCCAGCAGCTTAGGCCAGGGGAGGTACACTGAAGCTTTCTTT
CASSLGQGRYTEAFF
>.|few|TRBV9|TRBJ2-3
TGTGCCAGCAGCGCGAGACTAGGCGCAGATACGCAGTATTTT
CASSARLGADTQYF
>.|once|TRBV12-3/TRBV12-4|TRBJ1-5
TGTGCCAGCAGTTCTAATCAGCCCCAGCATTTT
CASSSNQPQHF
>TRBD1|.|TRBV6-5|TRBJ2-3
TGTGCCAGCAGTAGGACAGGCCTTAGCACAGATACGCAGTATTTT
CASSRTGLSTDTQYF
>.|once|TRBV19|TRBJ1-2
TGTGCCAGTAGTATCCGAAGTAGCTACACCTTC
CASSIRSSYTF
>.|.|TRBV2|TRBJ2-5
TGTGCCAGCAGTGTGCGGCGGGGAACCGGAGAGACCCAGTACTTC
CASSVRRGTGETQYF
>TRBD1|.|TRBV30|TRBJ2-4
TGTGCCTGGAGTCCCCGTCCCGGGACAGGCGGTTATAGAAACATTCAGTACTTC
CAWSPRPGTGGYRNIQYF
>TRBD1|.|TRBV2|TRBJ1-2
TGTGCCAGCAGGAGCGGGACAGGGGGGTTCTATGGCTACACCTTC
CASRSGTGGFYGYTF
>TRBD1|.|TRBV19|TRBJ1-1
TGTGCCAGTAAAGGGAGAACAGGGGTTAGTAGCACTGAAGCTTTCTTT
CASKGRTGVSSTEAFF
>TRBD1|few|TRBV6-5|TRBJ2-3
TGTGCCGCGAAGACAGGGGTGAGCACAGATACGCAGTATTTT
CAAKTGVSTDTQYF
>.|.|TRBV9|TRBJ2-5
TGTGCCAGCAGCCCCCTACAGGGACCAAGAGGGGAGACCCAGTACTTC
CASSPLQGPRGETQYF
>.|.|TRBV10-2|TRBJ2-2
TGCGCCAGCAGTGAGTTACGGTCTTCGAACACCGGGGAGCTGTTTTTT
CASSELRSSNTGELFF
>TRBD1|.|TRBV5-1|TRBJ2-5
TGCGCCAGCAGCCAGGGGACAGCAGAGACCCAGTACTTC
CASSQGTAETQYF
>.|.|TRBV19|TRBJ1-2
TGTGCCAGCCACACCCTGGGAGGTGGCTACACCTTC
CASHTLGGGYTF
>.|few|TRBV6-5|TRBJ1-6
TGTGCCAGCAGTTACTCGAGCACTTATAATTCACCCCTCCACTTT
CASSYSSTYNSPLHF
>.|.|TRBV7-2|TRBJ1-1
TGTGCCAGCAGCCCGTGGACTTTGGGAACTGAAGCTTTCTTT
CASSPWTLGTEAFF
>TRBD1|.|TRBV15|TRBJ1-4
TGTGCCACCAGCACCCAGACAGGGAGTAATGAAAAACTGTTTTTT
CATSTQTGSNEKLFF
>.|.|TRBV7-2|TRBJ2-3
TGTGCCAGCAGCTTAGCTTACGGACTCCCGTCCACAGATACGCAGTATTTT
CASSLAYGLPSTDTQYF
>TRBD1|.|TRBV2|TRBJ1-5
TGTGCCAGCAGCTTCACAGGGGGCGGGCAGCCCCAGCATTTT
CASSFTGGGQPQHF
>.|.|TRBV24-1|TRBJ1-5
TGTGCCACCAGTGATTCAAATGCCGGGACACAGCCCCAGCATTTT
CATSDSNAGTQPQHF
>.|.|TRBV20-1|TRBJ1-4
TGCAGTGCTACGTTTAATGAAAAACTGTTTTTT
CSATFNEKLFF
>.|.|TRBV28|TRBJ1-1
TGTGCCAGCAGGAAAGGGGGGGTTAGCACTGAAGCTTTCTTT
CASRKGGVSTEAFF
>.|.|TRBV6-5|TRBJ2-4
TGTGCCAGCAGTTACTCGTTCGGGGTATGGGACATTCAGTACTTC
CASSYSFGVWDIQYF
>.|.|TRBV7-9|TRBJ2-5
TGTGCCAGCAGCTTCCGGATGAGCGAGACCCAGTACTTC
CASSFRMSETQYF
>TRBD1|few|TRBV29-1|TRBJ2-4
TGCAGCGTTGCTACCGGGACAGTTAACATTCAGTACTTC
CSVATGTVNIQYF
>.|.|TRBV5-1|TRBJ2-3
TGCGCCAGCAGCTCCGGACATTATGGCACAGATACGCAGTATTTT
CASSSGHYGTDTQYF
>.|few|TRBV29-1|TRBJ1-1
TGCAGCGTTGTAAAACTTGAAGCTTTCTTT
CSVVKLEAFF
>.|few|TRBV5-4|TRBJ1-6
TGTGCCAGCAGCTTGGATCTATCGAGCTCCTATAATTCACCCCTCCACTTT
CASSLDLSSSYNSPLHF
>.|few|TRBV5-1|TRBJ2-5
TGCGCCAGCGGGGAACAGACCCAGTACTTC
CASGEQTQYF
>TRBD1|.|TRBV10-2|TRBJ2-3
TGCGCCAGCAGTGACCAAGACAGGGTACGGGATACGCAGTATTTT
CASSDQDRVRDTQYF
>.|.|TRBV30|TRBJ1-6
TGTGCCTGGGGGGGAGAGGTTAAGTCACCCCTCCACTTT
CAWGGEVKSPLHF
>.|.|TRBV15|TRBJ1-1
TGTGCCACCAGCAGAGTCGGGCTAAACACTGAAGCTTTCTTT
CATSRVGLNTEAFF
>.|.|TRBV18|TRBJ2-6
TGTGCCAGCTCACCAACGGGGAACTCTGGGGCCAACGTCCTGACTTTC
CASSPTGNSGANVLTF
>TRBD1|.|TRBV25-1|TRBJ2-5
TGTGCCAGCAGTGTCCGGGACAGCAGAGAGACCCAGTACTTC
CASSVRDSRETQYF
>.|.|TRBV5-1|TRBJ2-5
TGCGCCAGCGGACCCACGGCACAAAACACAGAGACCCAGTACTTC
CASGPTAQNTETQYF
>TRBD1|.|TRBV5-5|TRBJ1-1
TGTGCCAGCAGAGGACAGGGCTCTTGGAACACTGAAGCTTTCTTT
CASRGQGSWNTEAFF
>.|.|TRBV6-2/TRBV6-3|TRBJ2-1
TGTGCCAGCAGTTACTTCGGGGGAGAATACAATGAGCAGTTCTTC
CASSYFGGEYNEQFF
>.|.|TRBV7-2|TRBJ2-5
TGTGCCAGCAGCTTAGTTCAGGGCTTAGGGGAGACCCAGTACTTC
CASSLVQGLGETQYF
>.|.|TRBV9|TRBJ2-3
TGTGCCAGCAGCGTAGTTTCCGGCATAGATGGCACAGATACGCAGTATTTT
CASSVVSGIDGTDTQYF
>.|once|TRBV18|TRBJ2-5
TGTGCCAGCTCACCACGCAGTCAAGAGACCCAGTACTTC
CASSPRSQETQYF
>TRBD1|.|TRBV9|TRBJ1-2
TGTGCCAGCAGCCCGCGGACAGGAGGCGGCTACACCTTC
CASSPRTGGGYTF
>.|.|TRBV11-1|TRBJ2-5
TGTGCCAGCAGCATTCGGACTTCGGAAGAGACCCAGTACTTC
CASSIRTSEETQYF
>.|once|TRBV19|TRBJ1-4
TGTGCCAGTAGAACTCGGACTAATGAAAAACTGTTTTTT
CASRTRTNEKLFF
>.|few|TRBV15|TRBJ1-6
TGTGCCACCAGCAGACCCCAGGGTTATACTTCACCCCTCCACTTT
CATSRPQGYTSPLHF
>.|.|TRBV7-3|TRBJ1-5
TGTGCCAGCAGCTTAAACTGGCACCACAATCAGCCCCAGCATTTT
CASSLNWHHNQPQHF
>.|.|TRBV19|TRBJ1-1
TGTGCCAGTTCAGGGTGGTTGAACACTGAAGCTTTCTTT
CASSGWLNTEAFF